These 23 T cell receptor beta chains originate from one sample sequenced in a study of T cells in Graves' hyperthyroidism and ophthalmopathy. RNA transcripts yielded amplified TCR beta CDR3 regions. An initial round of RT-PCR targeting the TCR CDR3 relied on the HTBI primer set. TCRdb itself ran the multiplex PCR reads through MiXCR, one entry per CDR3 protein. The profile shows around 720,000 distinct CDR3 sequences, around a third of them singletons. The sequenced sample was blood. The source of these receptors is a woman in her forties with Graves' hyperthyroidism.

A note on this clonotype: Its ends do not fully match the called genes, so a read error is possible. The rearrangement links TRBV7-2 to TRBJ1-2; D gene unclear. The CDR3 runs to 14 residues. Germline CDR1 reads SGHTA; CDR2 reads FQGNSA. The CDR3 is CASSLDETALGHPF. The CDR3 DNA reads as TGTGCCAGCAGCTTAGACGAGACTGCTCTTGGCCACCCCTTC.

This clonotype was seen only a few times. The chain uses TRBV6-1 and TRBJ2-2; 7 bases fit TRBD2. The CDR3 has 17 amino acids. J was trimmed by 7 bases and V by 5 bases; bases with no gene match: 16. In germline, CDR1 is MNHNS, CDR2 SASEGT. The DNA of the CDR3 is TGTGCCAGCAGTTTCTTCGGAGGGTTTTCGGGAGGCGGGGAGCTGTTTTTT. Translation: CASSFFGGFSGGGELFF.

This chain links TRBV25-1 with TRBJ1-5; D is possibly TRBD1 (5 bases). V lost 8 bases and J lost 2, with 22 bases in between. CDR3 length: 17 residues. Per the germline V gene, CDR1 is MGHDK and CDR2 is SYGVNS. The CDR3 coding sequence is TGTGCCAGCTCACCGACGGGCCCAGGGACGGGCAATCAGCCCCAGCATTTT. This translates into CASSPTGPGTGNQPQHF.

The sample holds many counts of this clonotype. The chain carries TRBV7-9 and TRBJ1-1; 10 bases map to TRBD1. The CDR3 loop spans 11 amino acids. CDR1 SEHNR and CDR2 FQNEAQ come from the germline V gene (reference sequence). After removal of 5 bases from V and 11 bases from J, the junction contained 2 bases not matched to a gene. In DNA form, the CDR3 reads TGTGCCAGCAGCCAGGGACAGGGGGCTTTCTTT. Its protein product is CASSQGQGAFF.

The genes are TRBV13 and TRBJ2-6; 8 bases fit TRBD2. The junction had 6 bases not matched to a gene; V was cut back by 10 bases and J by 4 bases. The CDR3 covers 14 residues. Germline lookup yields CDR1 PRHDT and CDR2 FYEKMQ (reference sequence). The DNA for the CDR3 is TGTGCCATCAGTCCTAGCGGGGGGGCCAACGTCCTGACTTTC. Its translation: CAISPSGGANVLTF. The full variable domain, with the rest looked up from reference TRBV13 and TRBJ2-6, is AAGVIQSPRHLIKEKRETATLKCYPIPRHDTVYWYQQGPGQDPQFLISFYEKMQSDKGSIPDRFSAQQFSDYHSELNMSSLELGDSALYFCAISPSGGANVLTFGAGSRLTVL.

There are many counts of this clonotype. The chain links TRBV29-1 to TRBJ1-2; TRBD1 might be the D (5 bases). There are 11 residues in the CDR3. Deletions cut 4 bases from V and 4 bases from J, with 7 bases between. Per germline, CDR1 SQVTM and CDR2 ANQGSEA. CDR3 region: CSVGGGYGYTF. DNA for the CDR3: TGCAGCGTTGGGGGCGGCTATGGCTACACCTTC.

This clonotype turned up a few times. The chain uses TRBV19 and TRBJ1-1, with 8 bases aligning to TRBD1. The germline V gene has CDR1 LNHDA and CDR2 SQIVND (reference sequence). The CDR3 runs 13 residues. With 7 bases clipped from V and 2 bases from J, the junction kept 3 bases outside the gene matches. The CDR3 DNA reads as TGTGCCAGTAAGGACAGGGTAAACACTGAAGCTTTCTTT. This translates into CASKDRVNTEAFF.

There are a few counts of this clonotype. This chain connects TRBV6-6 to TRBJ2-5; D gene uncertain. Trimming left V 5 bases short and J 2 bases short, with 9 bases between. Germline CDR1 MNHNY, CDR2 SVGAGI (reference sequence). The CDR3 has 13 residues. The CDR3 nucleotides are TGTGCCAGCAGTCAAACAGATCAAGAGACCCAGTACTTC. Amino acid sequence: CASSQTDQETQYF.

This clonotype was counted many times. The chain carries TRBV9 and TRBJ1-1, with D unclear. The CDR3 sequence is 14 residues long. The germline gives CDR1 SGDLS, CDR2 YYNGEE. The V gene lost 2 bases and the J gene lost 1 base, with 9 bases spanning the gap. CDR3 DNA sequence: TGTGCCAGCAGCGTGTCACAGAAGAACACTGAAGCTTTCTTT. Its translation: CASSVSQKNTEAFF.

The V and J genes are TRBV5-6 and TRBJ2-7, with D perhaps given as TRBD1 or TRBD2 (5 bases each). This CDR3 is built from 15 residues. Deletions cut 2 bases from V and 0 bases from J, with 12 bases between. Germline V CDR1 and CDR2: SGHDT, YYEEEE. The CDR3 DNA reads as TGTGCCAGCAGCTTCACGGGACGTATCTCCTACGAGCAGTACTTC. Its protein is CASSFTGRISYEQYF. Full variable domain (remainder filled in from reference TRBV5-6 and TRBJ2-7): DAGVTQSPTHLIKTRGQQVTLRCSPKSGHDTVSWYQQALGQGPQFIFQYYEEEERQRGNFPDRFSGHQFPNYSSELNVNALLLGDSALYLCASSFTGRISYEQYFGPGTRLTVT.

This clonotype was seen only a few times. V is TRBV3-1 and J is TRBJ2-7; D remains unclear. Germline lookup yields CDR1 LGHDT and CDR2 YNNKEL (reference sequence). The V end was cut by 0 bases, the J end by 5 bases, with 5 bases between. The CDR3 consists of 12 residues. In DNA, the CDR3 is TGTGCCAGCAGCCAAGATGGTCACGAGCAGTACTTC. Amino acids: CASSQDGHEQYF.

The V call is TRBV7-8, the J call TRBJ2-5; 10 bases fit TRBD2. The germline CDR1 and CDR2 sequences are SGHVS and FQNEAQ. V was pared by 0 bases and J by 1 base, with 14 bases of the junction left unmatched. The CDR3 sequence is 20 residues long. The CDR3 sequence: CASSLARPSGRTFAQETQYF. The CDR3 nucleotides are TGTGCCAGCAGCTTAGCGCGTCCTAGCGGGAGAACTTTCGCCCAAGAGACCCAGTACTTC. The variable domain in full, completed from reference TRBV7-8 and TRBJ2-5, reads GAGVSQSPRYKVAKRGQDVALRCDPISGHVSLFWYQQALGQGPEFLTYFQNEAQLDKSGLPSDRFFAERPEGSVSTLKIQRTQQEDSAVYLCASSLARPSGRTFAQETQYFGPGTRLLVL.

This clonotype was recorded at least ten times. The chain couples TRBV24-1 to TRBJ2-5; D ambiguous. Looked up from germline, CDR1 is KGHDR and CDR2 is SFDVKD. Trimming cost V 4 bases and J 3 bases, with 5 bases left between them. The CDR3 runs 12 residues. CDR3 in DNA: TGTGCCACCAGTGACATTGAAGAGACCCAGTACTTC. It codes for CATSDIEETQYF.

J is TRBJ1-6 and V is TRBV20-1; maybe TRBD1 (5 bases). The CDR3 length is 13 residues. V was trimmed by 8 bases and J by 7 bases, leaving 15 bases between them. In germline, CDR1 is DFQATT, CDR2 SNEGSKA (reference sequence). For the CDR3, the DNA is TGCAGTCCAAAGGGGACGGACAATTCACCCCTCCACTTT. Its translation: CSPKGTDNSPLHF.

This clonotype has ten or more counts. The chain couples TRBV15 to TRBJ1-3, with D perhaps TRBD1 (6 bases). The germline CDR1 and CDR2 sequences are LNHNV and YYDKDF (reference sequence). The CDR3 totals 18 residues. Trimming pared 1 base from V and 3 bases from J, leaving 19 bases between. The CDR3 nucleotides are TGTGCCACCAGCAGAGGCGACAGGTCCCGGGTGGATGGAAACACCATATATTTT. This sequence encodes CATSRGDRSRVDGNTIYF.

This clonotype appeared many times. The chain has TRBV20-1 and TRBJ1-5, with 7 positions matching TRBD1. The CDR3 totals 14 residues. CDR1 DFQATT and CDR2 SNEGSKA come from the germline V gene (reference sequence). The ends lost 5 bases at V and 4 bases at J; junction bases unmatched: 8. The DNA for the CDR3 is TGCAGTGCTGTACCAGGACAGGAAAATCAGCCCCAGCATTTT. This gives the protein CSAVPGQENQPQHF.

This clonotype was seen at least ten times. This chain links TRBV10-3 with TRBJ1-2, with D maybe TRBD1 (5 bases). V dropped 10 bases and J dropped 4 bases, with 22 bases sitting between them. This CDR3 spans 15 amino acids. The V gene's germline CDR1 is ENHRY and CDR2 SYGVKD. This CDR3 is CATRRQGIVTYGYTF. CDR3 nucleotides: TGTGCCACTCGACGGCAGGGAATTGTGACCTATGGCTACACCTTC.

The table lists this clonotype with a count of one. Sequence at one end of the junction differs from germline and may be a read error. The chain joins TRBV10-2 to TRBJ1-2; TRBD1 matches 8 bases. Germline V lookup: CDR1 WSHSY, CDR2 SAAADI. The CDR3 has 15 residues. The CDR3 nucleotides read TGTGCCAGCAGTACTGCAGGGGGCGACGGGTATGGCTACACCTTC. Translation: CASSTAGGDGYGYTF.

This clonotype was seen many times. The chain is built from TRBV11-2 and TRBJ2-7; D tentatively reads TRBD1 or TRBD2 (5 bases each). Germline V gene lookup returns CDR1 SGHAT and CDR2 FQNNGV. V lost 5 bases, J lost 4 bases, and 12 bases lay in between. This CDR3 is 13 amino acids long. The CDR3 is CASSQRDGYEQYF. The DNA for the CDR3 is TGTGCCAGCAGCCAACGGGACGGGTACGAGCAGTACTTC.

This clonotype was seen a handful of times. The CDR3: CASSRPIMNTEAFF. CDR3 coding DNA: TGTGCCAGCAGCCGGCCAATCATGAACACTGAAGCTTTCTTT. The chain links TRBV7-2 to TRBJ1-1; D is unclear. V was shortened by 5 bases and J by 0 bases, with 10 bases between the two germline ends. The CDR3 has 14 amino acids. In germline, CDR1 is SGHTA, CDR2 FQGNSA.

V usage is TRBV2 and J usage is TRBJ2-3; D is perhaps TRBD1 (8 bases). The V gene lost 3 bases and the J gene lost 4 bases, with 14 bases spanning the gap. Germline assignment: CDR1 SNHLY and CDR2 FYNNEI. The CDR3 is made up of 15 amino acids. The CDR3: CASSEDREGSDTQYF. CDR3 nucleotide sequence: TGTGCCAGCAGTGAGGACAGGGAGGGCTCAGATACGCAGTATTTT. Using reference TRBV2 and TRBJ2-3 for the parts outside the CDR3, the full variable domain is EPEVTQTPSHQVTQMGQEVILRCVPISNHLYFYWYRQILGQKVEFLVSFYNNEISEKSEIFDDQFSVERPDGSNFTLKIRSTKLEDSAMYFCASSEDREGSDTQYFGPGTRLTVL.

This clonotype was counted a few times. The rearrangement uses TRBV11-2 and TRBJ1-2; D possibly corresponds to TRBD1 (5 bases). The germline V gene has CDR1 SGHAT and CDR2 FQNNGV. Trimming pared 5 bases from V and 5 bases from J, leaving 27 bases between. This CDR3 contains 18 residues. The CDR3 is CASSVPSEEGPRAYGYTF. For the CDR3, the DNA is TGTGCCAGCAGCGTACCGTCCGAGGAGGGACCTCGGGCATATGGCTACACCTTC.

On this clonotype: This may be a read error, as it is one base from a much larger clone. The CDR3: CASSLLPDGTEALF. CDR3 DNA sequence: TGTGCCAGCAGCTTACTCCCTGACGGCACTGAAGCTCTCTTT. The J gene is TRBJ1-1, the V gene TRBV7-2; D remains ambiguous. CDR1 SGHTA and CDR2 FQGNSA come from the germline V gene. The CDR3 covers 14 residues. The complete variable domain, with remaining parts taken from reference TRBV7-2 and TRBJ1-1, reads GAGVSQSPSNKVTEKGKDVELRCDPISGHTALYWYRQSLGQGLEFLIYFQGNSAPDKSGLPSDRFSAERTGGSVSTLTIQRTQQEDSAVYLCASSLLPDGTEALFGQGTRLTVV.